This paragraph reports one T cell receptor (beta chain). The CDR3 length is 17 residues. Germline CDR1 reads SGHNT; CDR2 reads YENEEA. J lost 2 bases, V lost 1 base, and 8 bases had no gene match. This entry comes from a study of blood T cell repertoires in COVID-19. At the level of the study: Donors in the United States, Italy and Spain gave samples during acute or convalescent COVID-19. PBMCs, B-cell-depleted T cells, or T cells provided the cDNA or gDNA that made up the material.

Per the authors' pipeline: Nucleated cell counts were estimated from reference gene primer amplification. Libraries were prepared by immunoSEQ multiplex PCR; TCRdb keeps only in-frame clonotypes and omits some of them. Clonal size and the V and J genes are those of that table, whereas D and trimming came from the DNA. The sample has 110,000 to 150,000 clones; about 80% are singletons. Input material: peripheral blood. The chain couples TRBV11-3 to TRBJ2-1; 7 bases match TRBD1. The TCR originated in a human donor in a cohort sampled during active COVID-19. The CDR3 sequence is CASSLGDRVVPYNEQFF. The CDR3 DNA reads TGTGCCAGCAGCTTAGGAGACAGGGTGGTCCCCTACAATGAGCAGTTCTTC.